Shown below are 23 T cell receptor beta chains from a single sample sequenced in a study of beta chain features in type 1 diabetes. General observations from the study: Patients with Type 1 diabetes showed moderately but significantly shorter TCRB CDR3s in all four CD4+ subsets.

The isolated RNA, all of it, was reverse transcribed, so expressed TCRB transcripts were what got sequenced. Sequencing was performed with immunoSEQ multiplex PCR; in TCRdb, only in-frame clones are kept and a portion is missing. The sample consists of under 150,000 clones, 17% of them appearing once. No antigen has been assigned to these receptors. Input material: central memory CD4+ T cells from blood. The receptors here all came from a man aged 18 to 30 with type 1 diabetes.

V and J are TRBV6-5 and TRBJ1-5; no clear D gene. This CDR3 has 16 residues. Trimming took off 0 bases at V and 6 bases at J, with 15 bases between the two ends. The V gene's germline CDR1 is MNHEY and CDR2 SVGAGI. The CDR3 is CASSYSATPRGQPQHF. CDR3 coding DNA: TGTGCCAGCAGTTACTCGGCCACACCGAGAGGTCAGCCCCAGCATTTT.

The chain carries TRBV28 and TRBJ1-1; 7 bases match TRBD1. Germline values: CDR1 MDHEN, CDR2 SYDVKM. The CDR3 is 13 amino acids. V dropped 8 bases and J dropped 4; count of bases not matched to a gene: 7. The DNA of the CDR3 is TGTGCCAGCCACCGCGAGGGGGCCACTGAAGCTTTCTTT. Translated, it gives CASHREGATEAFF.

This chain connects TRBV7-9 to TRBJ1-4; tentative D call: TRBD1 (6 bases). The germline CDR1 and CDR2 sequences are SEHNR and FQNEAQ (reference sequence). The CDR3 runs 14 residues. Trimming shortened V by 4 bases and J by 8 bases, and 14 bases separated the two germline ends. The CDR3 protein is CASSWGRHGEKLFF. DNA for the CDR3: TGTGCCAGCAGCTGGGGGCGGCACGGGGAAAAACTGTTTTTT.

A remark on this clone: A much larger clone is a single base away; this may be a read error. The V and J genes are TRBV7-2 and TRBJ1-5, with D maybe TRBD1 (6 bases). Trimming took 6 bases from V and 1 from J, leaving 7 bases between them. Germline loops: CDR1 SGHTA, CDR2 FQGNSA. The CDR3 spans 13 residues. DNA for the CDR3: TGTGCCAGCAGGCAGGGGAGCAATCAGCCCCAGCATTTT. Translated, it gives CASRQGSNQPQHF.

This clone has at least ten counts. The chain uses TRBV2 and TRBJ2-7, with 8 bases matching TRBD2. The CDR3 sequence is 18 residues long. Germline V gene lookup returns CDR1 SNHLY and CDR2 FYNNEI. V dropped 7 bases and J dropped 3; count of bases not matched to a gene: 20. This chain's CDR3 is CASILPGLGIHMGYEQYF. The CDR3 bases are TGTGCCAGCATCCTTCCGGGACTAGGCATCCATATGGGCTACGAGCAGTACTTC. The entire variable domain, with the rest obtained from reference TRBV2 and TRBJ2-7, is as follows: EPEVTQTPSHQVTQMGQEVILRCVPISNHLYFYWYRQILGQKVEFLVSFYNNEISEKSEIFDDQFSVERPDGSNFTLKIRSTKLEDSAMYFCASILPGLGIHMGYEQYFGPGTRLTVT.

The chain recombines TRBV2 with TRBJ2-5; 10 bases match TRBD1. The CDR3 is 17 amino acids. V shed 3 bases and J 4 bases; nucleotides not matched to a gene: 11. Germline V gene sequence: CDR1 SNHLY, CDR2 FYNNEI. The CDR3 nucleotides read TGTGCCAGCAGTGATATAACCCTCGGGACAGGGGCAGAGACCCAGTACTTC. Amino acids: CASSDITLGTGAETQYF.

V is TRBV4-2 and J is TRBJ1-4; maybe TRBD1 (5 bases). This CDR3 region has 13 residues. The germline V and J ends were trimmed by 0 bases and 7 bases, with 6 bases remaining between them. The germline V gene encodes CDR1 LGHNA and CDR2 YNFKEQ. The CDR3 region is CASSQDRVEKLFF. DNA of the CDR3: TGTGCCAGCAGCCAAGACAGGGTTGAAAAACTGTTTTTT.

Many counts were recorded for this clone. The gene calls are TRBV30 and TRBJ2-7; D possibly corresponds to TRBD1 (6 bases). Per the germline V gene, CDR1 is GTSNPN and CDR2 is SVGIG (reference sequence). Trimming left V 1 base short and J 0 bases short, with 10 bases between. The length of the CDR3 is 14 residues. CDR3 DNA sequence: TGTGCCTGGAGTGGAGACAGGAGCTCCTACGAGCAGTACTTC. Amino acids: CAWSGDRSSYEQYF.

V gene TRBV5-1 combines with J gene TRBJ2-1, with 8 bases aligning to TRBD1. The length of the CDR3 is 14 residues. Germline assignment: CDR1 SGHRS and CDR2 YFSETQ. Trimming took 1 base from V and 3 from J; bases not matched to a gene: 0. CDR3 region: CASSLTGGYNEQFF. The DNA of the CDR3 is TGCGCCAGCAGCTTGACAGGGGGCTACAATGAGCAGTTCTTC.

The V call is TRBV5-6, the J call TRBJ2-5; D is ambiguous. Germline values: CDR1 SGHDT, CDR2 YYEEEE. The length of the CDR3 is 13 residues. Trimming cost V 5 bases and J 2 bases, with 10 bases left between them. Written as DNA, the CDR3 is TGTGCCAGCAGTCTCCGGTCGCAAGAGACCCAGTACTTC. It is translated as CASSLRSQETQYF.

This chain connects TRBV7-9 to TRBJ1-2; unclear D gene. CDR3 size: 14 residues. With 1 base removed from V and 6 bases from J, the gap between germline ends came to 12 bases. Germline CDR1 SEHNR, CDR2 FQNEAQ (reference sequence). CDR3 sequence (DNA): TGTGCCAGCAGCTTAGTCCGTAAAGTGGATGGCTACACCTTC. Its protein is CASSLVRKVDGYTF.

The chain couples TRBV7-6 to TRBJ1-1, with D hard to call. The V end was cut by 3 bases, the J end by 5 bases, with 10 bases between. This CDR3 is built from 13 residues. Per germline, CDR1 SGHVS and CDR2 FNYEAQ. The CDR3 is CASSLTPRTEAFF. CDR3 coding DNA: TGTGCCAGCAGCTTGACCCCTCGGACTGAAGCTTTCTTT. Based on the CDR3 plus reference TRBV7-6 and TRBJ1-1, the full variable domain is GAGVSQSPRYKVTKRGQDVALRCDPISGHVSLYWYRQALGQGPEFLTYFNYEAQQDKSGLPNDRFSAERPEGSISTLTIQRTEQRDSAMYRCASSLTPRTEAFFGQGTRLTVV.

Concerning this clone: The same CDR3 also results from other DNA sequences found in this sample. The chain joins TRBV27 to TRBJ1-5, with TRBD1 as a possible D gene (5 bases). V was cut by 7 bases and J by 4 bases, with 26 bases left in between. CDR1 is MNHEY, CDR2 SMNVEV, per germline (reference sequence). The length of the CDR3 is 18 residues. The CDR3 reads CASKPIGTMGLPNQPQHF. DNA for the CDR3: TGTGCCAGCAAGCCCATAGGGACTATGGGTTTACCTAATCAGCCCCAGCATTTT.

J is TRBJ1-1 and V is TRBV5-1; D ambiguous. Trimming removed 0 bases from V and 1 base from J, with 10 bases in between. The CDR3 spans 15 residues. The germline V gene has CDR1 SGHRS and CDR2 YFSETQ. The CDR3 is CASSLEASTNTEAFF. The CDR3 DNA sequence: TGCGCCAGCAGCTTGGAAGCCAGTACGAACACTGAAGCTTTCTTT.

A few counts support this clone. The chain recombines TRBV18 with TRBJ2-3; D uncertain. Between the trimmed V and J ends, which lost 1 base and 1 base, there was a span of 9 bases. CDR1 is KGHSH, CDR2 LQKENI, per germline. The CDR3 contains 15 residues. The CDR3 DNA reads TGTGCCAGCTCACCACAACCCCGGCGCACAGATACGCAGTATTTT. Its translation: CASSPQPRRTDTQYF.

The genes are TRBV30 and TRBJ1-2, with D unresolved. Looked up from germline, CDR1 is GTSNPN and CDR2 is SVGIG (reference sequence). Trimming left V 1 base short and J 4 bases short, with 16 bases between. This CDR3 is built from 15 residues. The DNA for the CDR3 is TGTGCCTGGAGTGACTTACTCCGGGGATTCTATGGCTACACCTTC. This sequence encodes CAWSDLLRGFYGYTF.

The rearrangement uses TRBV21-1 and TRBJ2-3; the table's D gene call, TRBD2, was not cross checked with the DNA. TRBV21-1 is shown as a pseudogene. The CDR3 contains 16 residues. CDR3 coding DNA: TGTGCCAGCAGCACCGACGGGGGGGTAAGGACAGATACGCAGTATTTT. This translates into CASSTDGGVRTDTQYF.

There are a few counts of this clone. The rearrangement links TRBV25-1 to TRBJ2-2; TRBD1 matches at 10 bases. The CDR3 is made up of 14 amino acids. CDR1 and CDR2 from the germline V gene are MGHDK and SYGVNS. The ends lost 6 bases at V and 5 bases at J; junction bases unmatched: 3. The CDR3 coding sequence is TGTGCCAGCAGGGGACAGGGGTGGACCGGGGAGCTGTTTTTT. It encodes CASRGQGWTGELFF.

V usage is TRBV28 and J usage is TRBJ1-5; the D gene is possibly TRBD1 (5 bases). CDR3 size: 14 residues. Germline CDR1 reads MDHEN; CDR2 reads SYDVKM. The germline V and J ends were trimmed by 1 base and 7 bases, with 11 bases remaining between them. CDR3 region: CASSLSGIRQPQHF. The DNA for the CDR3 is TGTGCCAGCAGTTTATCAGGGATTCGGCAGCCCCAGCATTTT. Based on the CDR3 plus reference TRBV28 and TRBJ1-5, the full variable domain is DVKVTQSSRYLVKRTGEKVFLECVQDMDHENMFWYRQDPGLGLRLIYFSYDVKMKEKGDIPEGYSVSREKKERFSLILESASTNQTSMYLCASSLSGIRQPQHFGDGTRLSIL.

The chain combines TRBV5-4 with TRBJ2-5; tentative D call: TRBD1 (6 bases). Between the trimmed V and J ends, which lost 5 bases and 5 bases, there was a span of 13 bases. This CDR3 is 13 amino acids long. Germline CDR1 SGHNT, CDR2 YYREEE (reference sequence). The CDR3 loop is CASSVRGTETQYF. CDR3 coding DNA: TGTGCCAGCAGTGTCAGGGGTACGGAGACCCAGTACTTC.

This clone was seen many times. The sample contains more than one DNA sequence encoding this CDR3. The chain links TRBV30 to TRBJ2-5, with no clear D. V was clipped by 3 bases and J by 5 bases, with 13 bases between them. The germline CDR1 and CDR2 sequences are GTSNPN and SVGIG (reference sequence). The CDR3 runs to 13 residues. The CDR3 DNA is TGTGCCTGGAGCCTAGATGTTGGGGAGACCCAGTACTTC. Translated: CAWSLDVGETQYF.

This clone has just a few counts. This rearrangement joins TRBV4-3 to TRBJ2-1; D not certain. The CDR3 sequence is 13 residues long. CDR1 is LGHNA, CDR2 YSLEER, per germline. The V end was cut by 4 bases, the J end by 6 bases, with 10 bases between. CDR3 DNA: TGCGCCAGCAGCCCCCCTAACCTCAATGAGCAGTTCTTC. The encoded protein is CASSPPNLNEQFF.

This clone was counted only a few times. This chain joins TRBV27 and TRBJ2-2, with 7 bases that match TRBD1. The junction had 18 bases not matched to a gene; V was cut back by 8 bases and J by 3 bases. CDR1 and CDR2 from the germline V gene are MNHEY and SMNVEV (reference sequence). The CDR3 consists of 18 residues. The CDR3 nucleotides are TGTGCCAGCTTAGGGGGCTTCAGGTCAGGGCTGGACACCGGGGAGCTGTTTTTT. This translates into CASLGGFRSGLDTGELFF.